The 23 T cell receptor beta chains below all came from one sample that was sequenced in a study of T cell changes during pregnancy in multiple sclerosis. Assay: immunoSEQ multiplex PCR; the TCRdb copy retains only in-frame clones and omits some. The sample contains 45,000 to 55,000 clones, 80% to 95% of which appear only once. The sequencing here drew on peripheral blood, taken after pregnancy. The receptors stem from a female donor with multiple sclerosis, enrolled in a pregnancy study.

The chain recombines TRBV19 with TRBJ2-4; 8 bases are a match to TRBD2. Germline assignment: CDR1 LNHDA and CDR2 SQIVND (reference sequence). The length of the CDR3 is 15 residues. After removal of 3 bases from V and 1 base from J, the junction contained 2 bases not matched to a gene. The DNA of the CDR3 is TGTGCCAGTAGTATGTTAGCGGGGGCCAAAAACATTCAGTACTTC. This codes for CASSMLAGAKNIQYF.

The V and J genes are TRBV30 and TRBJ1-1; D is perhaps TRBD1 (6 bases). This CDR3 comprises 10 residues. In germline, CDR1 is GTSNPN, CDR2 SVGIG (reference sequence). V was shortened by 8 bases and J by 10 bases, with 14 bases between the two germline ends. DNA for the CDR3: TGTGCCACAGGGAGCCGAGGAGCTTTCTTT. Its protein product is CATGSRGAFF.

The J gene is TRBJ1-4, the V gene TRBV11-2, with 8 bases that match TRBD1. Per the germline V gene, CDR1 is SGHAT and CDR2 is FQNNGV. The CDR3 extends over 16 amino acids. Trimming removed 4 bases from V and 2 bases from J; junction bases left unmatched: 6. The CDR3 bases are TGTGCCAGCAGCTCTGGACAGGGTGGGACTAATGAAAAACTGTTTTTT. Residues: CASSSGQGGTNEKLFF.

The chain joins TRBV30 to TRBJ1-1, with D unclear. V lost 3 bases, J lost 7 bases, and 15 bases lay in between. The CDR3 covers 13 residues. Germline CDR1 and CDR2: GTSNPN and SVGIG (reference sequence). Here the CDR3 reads CAWRVAVGSEAFF. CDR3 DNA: TGTGCCTGGAGAGTGGCCGTAGGGAGTGAAGCTTTCTTT.

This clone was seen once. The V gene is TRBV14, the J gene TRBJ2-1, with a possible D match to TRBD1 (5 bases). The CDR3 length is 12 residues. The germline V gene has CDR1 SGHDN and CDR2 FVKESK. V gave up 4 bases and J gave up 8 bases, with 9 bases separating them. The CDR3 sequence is CASSRWGDEQFF. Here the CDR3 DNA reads TGTGCCAGCAGCCGGTGGGGCGATGAGCAGTTCTTC.

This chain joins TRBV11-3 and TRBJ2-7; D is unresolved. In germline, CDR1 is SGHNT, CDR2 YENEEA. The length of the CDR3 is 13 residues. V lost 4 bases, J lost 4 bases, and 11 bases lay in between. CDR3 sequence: CASSSFPGYEQYF. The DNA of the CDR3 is TGTGCCAGCAGCTCGTTCCCAGGTTACGAGCAGTACTTC.

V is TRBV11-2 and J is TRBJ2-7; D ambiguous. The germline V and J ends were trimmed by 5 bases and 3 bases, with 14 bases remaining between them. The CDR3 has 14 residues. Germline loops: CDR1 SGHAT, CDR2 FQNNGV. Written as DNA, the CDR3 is TGTGCCAGCAGCCCGATCGTTGGCGGCTACGAGCAGTACTTC. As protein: CASSPIVGGYEQYF.

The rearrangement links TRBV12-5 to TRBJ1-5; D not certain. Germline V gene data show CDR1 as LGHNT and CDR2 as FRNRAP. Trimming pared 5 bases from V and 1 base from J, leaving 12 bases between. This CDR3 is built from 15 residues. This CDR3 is CASGPGDISNQPQHF. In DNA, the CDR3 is TGTGCTAGTGGTCCCGGTGACATAAGCAATCAGCCCCAGCATTTT.

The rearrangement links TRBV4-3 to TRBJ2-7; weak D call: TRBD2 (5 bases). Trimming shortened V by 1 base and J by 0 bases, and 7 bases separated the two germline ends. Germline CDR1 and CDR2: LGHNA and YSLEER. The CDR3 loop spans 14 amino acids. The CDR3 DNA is TGCGCCAGCAGCCAAGGCGGGCCCTCCTACGAGCAGTACTTC. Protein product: CASSQGGPSYEQYF.

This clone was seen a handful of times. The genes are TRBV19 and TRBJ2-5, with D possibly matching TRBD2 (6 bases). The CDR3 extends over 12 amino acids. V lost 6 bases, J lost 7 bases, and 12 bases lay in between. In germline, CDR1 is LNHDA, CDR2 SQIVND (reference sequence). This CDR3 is CASSPYGGTQYF. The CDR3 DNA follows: TGTGCCAGTAGCCCGTACGGGGGGACCCAGTACTTC.

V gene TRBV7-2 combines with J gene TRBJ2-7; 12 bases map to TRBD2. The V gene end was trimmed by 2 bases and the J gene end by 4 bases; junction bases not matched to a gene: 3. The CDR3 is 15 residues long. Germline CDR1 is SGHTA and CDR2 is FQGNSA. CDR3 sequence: CASSLTSGGSYEQYF. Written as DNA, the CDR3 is TGTGCCAGCAGCTTAACTAGCGGGGGGTCTTACGAGCAGTACTTC.

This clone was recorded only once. The chain's CDR3 is CASSVAPRYEQYF. CDR3 sequence (DNA): TGTGCCAGCAGCGTAGCACCGAGGTACGAGCAGTACTTC. The chain links TRBV9 to TRBJ2-7; no clear D gene. CDR3 length: 13 amino acids. In germline, CDR1 is SGDLS, CDR2 YYNGEE. The V and J ends lost 0 bases and 4 bases respectively, with 8 bases between them.

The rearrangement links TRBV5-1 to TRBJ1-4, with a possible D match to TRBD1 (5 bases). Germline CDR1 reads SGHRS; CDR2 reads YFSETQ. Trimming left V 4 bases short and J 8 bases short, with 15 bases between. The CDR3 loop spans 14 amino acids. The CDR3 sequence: CASSQLGGLEKLFF. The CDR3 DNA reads TGCGCCAGCAGCCAACTGGGGGGGTTGGAAAAACTGTTTTTT. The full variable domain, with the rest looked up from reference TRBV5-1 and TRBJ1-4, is KAGVTQTPRYLIKTRGQQVTLSCSPISGHRSVSWYQQTPGQGLQFLFEYFSETQRNKGNFPGRFSGRQFSNSRSEMNVSTLELGDSALYLCASSQLGGLEKLFFGSGTQLSVL.

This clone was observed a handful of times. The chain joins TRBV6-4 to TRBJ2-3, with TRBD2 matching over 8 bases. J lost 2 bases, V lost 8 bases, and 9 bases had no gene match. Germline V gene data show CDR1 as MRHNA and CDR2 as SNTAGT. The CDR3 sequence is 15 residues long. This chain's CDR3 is CASHSTGGPTDTQYF. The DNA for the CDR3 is TGTGCCAGCCACTCCACGGGGGGGCCCACAGATACGCAGTATTTT.

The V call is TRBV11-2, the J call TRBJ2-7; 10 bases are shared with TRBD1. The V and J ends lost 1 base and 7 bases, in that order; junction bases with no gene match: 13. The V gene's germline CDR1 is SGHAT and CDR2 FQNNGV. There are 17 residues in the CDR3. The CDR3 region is CASSLAYRDRGHEEQYF. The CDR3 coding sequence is TGTGCCAGCAGCTTAGCTTACCGGGACAGGGGTCATGAGGAGCAGTACTTC.

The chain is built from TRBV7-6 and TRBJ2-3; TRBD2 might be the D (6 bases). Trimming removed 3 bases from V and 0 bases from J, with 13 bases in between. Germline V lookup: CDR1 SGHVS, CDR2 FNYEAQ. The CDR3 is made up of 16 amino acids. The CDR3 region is CASSFLTGTSTDTQYF. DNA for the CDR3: TGTGCCAGCAGCTTCCTCACCGGGACTAGCACAGATACGCAGTATTTT.

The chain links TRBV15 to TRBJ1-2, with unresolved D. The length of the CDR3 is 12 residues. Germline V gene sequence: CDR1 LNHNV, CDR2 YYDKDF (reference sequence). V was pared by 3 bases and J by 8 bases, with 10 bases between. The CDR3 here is CATSRDGNGYTF. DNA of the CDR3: TGTGCCACCAGCAGGGACGGGAACGGCTACACCTTC.

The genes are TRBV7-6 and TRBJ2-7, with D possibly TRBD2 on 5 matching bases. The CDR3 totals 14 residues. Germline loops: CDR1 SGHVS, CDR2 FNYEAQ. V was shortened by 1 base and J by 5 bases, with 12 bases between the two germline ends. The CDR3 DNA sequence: TGTGCCAGCAGCTTAGTGTCTAGCCTGCACGAGCAGTACTTC. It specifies CASSLVSSLHEQYF.

CDR3 sequence (DNA): TGCGCCAGCAGCCAAGCGGGGGGATATGGCTACACCTTC. Translating gives CASSQAGGYGYTF. The rearrangement uses TRBV4-3 and TRBJ1-2; TRBD1 might be the D (5 bases). CDR3 length: 13 amino acids. V shed 1 base and J shed 5 bases, with 8 bases lying between them. Germline CDR1 reads LGHNA; CDR2 reads YSLEER.

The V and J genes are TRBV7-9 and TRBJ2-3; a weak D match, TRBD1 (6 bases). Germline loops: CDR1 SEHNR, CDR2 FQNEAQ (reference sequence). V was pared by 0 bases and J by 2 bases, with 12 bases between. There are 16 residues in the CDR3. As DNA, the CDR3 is TGTGCCAGCAGCTTAGCGCACAGGGATAACACAGATACGCAGTATTTT. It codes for CASSLAHRDNTDTQYF.

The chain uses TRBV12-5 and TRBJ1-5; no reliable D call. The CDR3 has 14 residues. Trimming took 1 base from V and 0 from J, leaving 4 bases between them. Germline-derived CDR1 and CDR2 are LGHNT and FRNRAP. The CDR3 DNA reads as TGTGCTAGTGGTTTGGGACATAGCAATCAGCCCCAGCATTTT. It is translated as CASGLGHSNQPQHF.

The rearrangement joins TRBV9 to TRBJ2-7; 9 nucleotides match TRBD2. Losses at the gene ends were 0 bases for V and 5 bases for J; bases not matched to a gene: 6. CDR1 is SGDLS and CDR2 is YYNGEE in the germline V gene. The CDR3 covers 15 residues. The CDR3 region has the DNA TGTGCCAGCAGCGTAGGCGCGGGGGGGCCCCACGAGCAGTACTTC. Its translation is CASSVGAGGPHEQYF.

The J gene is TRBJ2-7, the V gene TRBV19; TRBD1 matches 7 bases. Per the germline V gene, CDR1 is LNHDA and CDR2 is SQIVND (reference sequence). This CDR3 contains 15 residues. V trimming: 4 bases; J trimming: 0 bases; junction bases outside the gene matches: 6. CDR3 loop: CASSNPRDSSYEQYF. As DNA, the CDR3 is TGTGCCAGTAGTAACCCCCGGGACAGCTCCTACGAGCAGTACTTC.